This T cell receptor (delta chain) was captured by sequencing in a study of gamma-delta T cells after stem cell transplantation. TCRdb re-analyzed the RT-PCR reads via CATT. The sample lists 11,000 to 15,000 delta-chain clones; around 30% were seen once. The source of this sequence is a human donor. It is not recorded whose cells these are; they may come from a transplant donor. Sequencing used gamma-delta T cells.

CDR3 nucleotide sequence: TGTGCTCTTGGGGAATTAACCAACTCCTTATGCCTGTACACCGATAAACTCATCTTT. This encodes CALGELTNSLCLYTDKLIF. The chain is built from TRDV1 and TRDJ1; no reliable D call. Trimming left V 2 bases short and J 0 bases short, with 22 bases between. The CDR3 has 19 amino acids. CDR1 is TSWWSYY, CDR2 QGS, per germline.